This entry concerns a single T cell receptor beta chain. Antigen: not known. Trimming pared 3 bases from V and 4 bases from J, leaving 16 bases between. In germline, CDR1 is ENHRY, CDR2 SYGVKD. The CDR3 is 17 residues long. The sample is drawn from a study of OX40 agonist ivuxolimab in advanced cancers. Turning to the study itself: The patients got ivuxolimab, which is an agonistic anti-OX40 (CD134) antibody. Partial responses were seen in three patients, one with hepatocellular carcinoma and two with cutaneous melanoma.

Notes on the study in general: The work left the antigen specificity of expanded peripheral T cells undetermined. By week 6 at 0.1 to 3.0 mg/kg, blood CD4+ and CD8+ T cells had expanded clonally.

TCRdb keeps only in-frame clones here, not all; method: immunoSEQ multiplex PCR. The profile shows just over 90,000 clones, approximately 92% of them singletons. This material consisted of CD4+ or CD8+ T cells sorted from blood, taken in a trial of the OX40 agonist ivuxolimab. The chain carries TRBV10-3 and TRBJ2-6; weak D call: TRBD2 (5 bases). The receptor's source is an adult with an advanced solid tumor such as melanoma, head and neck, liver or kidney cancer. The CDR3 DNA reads TGTGCCATCAGTGAAGATTTCTCGGGGTCCGGGGCCAACGTCCTGACTTTC. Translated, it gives CAISEDFSGSGANVLTF.